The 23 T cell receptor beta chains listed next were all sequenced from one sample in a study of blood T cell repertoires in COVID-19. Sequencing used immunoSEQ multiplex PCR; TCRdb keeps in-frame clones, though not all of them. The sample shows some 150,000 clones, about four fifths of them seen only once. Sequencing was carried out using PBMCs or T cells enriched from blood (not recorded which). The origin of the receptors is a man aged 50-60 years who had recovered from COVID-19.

The CDR3 region is CASRSSGTGINEQYF. CDR3 nucleotide sequence: TGTGCCAGCAGGTCTTCCGGGACAGGAATTAACGAGCAGTACTTC. V and J are TRBV6-5 and TRBJ2-7; 8 positions match TRBD1. The CDR3 totals 15 residues. Germline CDR1 is MNHEY and CDR2 is SVGAGI. V was clipped by 6 bases and J by 5 bases; unmatched bases: 12.

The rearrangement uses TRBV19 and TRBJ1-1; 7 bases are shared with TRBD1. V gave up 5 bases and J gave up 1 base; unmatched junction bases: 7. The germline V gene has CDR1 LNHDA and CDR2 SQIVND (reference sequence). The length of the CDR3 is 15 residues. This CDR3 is CASSPATGRNTEAFF. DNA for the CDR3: TGTGCCAGTAGTCCCGCGACAGGGAGGAACACTGAAGCTTTCTTT.

CDR3 residues: CASSLSGGSTDTQYF. CDR3 nucleotides: TGTGCCAGCAGCTTAAGCGGGGGGAGTACAGATACGCAGTATTTT. V gene TRBV7-3 combines with J gene TRBJ2-3; 8 bases align to TRBD2. J was trimmed by 3 bases and V by 1 base; bases with no gene match: 3. Germline V gives CDR1 SGHTA, CDR2 FQGTGA. The CDR3 is 15 amino acids.

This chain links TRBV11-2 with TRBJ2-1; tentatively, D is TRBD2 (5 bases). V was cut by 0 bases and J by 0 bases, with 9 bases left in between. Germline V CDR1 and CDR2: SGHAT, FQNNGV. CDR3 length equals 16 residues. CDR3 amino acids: CASSLELRASYNEQFF. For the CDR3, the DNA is TGTGCCAGCAGCTTAGAGTTGAGGGCCTCCTACAATGAGCAGTTCTTC.

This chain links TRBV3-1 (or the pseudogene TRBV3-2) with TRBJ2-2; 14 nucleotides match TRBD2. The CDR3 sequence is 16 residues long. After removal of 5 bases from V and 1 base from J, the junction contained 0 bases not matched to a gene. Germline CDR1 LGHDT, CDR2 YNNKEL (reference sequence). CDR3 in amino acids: CASSGLAGGNTGELFF. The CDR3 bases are TGTGCCAGCAGCGGACTAGCGGGGGGGAACACCGGGGAGCTGTTTTTT.

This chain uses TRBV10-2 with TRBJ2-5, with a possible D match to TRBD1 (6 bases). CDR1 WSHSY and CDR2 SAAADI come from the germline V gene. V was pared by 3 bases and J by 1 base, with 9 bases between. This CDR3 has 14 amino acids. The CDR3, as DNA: TGCGCCAGCAGTGAATCAGGGGCCCAAGAGACCCAGTACTTC. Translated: CASSESGAQETQYF.

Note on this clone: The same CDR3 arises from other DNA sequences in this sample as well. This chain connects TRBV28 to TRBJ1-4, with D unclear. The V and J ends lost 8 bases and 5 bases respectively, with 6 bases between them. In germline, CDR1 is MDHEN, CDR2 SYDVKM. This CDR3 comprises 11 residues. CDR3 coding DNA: TGTGCCAGCCGAGAAAATGAAAAACTGTTTTTT. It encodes CASRENEKLFF. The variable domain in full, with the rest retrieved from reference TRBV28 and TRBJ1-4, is DVKVTQSSRYLVKRTGEKVFLECVQDMDHENMFWYRQDPGLGLRLIYFSYDVKMKEKGDIPEGYSVSREKKERFSLILESASTNQTSMYLCASRENEKLFFGSGTQLSVL.

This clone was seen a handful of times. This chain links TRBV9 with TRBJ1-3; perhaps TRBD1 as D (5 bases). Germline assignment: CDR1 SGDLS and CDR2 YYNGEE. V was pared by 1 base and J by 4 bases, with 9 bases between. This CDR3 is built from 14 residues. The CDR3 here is CASSVQGSGNTIYF. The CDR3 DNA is TGTGCCAGCAGCGTACAGGGATCCGGAAACACCATATATTTT. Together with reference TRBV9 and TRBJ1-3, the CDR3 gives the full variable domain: DSGVTQTPKHLITATGQRVTLRCSPRSGDLSVYWYQQSLDQGLQFLIQYYNGEERAKGNILERFSAQQFPDLHSELNLSSLELGDSALYFCASSVQGSGNTIYFGEGSWLTVV.

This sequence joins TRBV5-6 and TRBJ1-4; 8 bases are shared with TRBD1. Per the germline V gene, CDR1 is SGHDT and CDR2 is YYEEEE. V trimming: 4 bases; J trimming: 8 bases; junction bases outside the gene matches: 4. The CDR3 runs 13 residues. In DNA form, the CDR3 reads TGTGCCAGCAGCCCGGGGACAGGCGAAAAACTGTTTTTT. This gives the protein CASSPGTGEKLFF.

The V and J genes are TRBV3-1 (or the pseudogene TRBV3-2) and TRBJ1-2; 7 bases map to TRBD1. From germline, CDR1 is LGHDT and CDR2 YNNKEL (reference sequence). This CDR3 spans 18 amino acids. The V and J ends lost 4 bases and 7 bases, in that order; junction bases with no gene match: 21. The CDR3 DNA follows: TGTGCCAGCAGCCCGCTTTTGACAGGGAAGAAGAGGCTTGCTGGCTACACCTTC. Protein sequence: CASSPLLTGKKRLAGYTF.

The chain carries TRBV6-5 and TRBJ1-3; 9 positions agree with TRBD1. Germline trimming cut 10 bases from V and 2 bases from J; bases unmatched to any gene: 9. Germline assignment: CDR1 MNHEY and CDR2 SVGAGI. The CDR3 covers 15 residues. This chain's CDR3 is CATVQGANPGNTIYF. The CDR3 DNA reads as TGTGCCACCGTACAGGGGGCCAACCCTGGAAACACCATATATTTT.

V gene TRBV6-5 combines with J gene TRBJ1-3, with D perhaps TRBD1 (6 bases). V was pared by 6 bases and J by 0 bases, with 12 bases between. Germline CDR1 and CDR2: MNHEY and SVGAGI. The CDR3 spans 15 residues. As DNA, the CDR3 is TGTGCCAGCAGCCCGATACAGGGCTCTGGAAACACCATATATTTT. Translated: CASSPIQGSGNTIYF.

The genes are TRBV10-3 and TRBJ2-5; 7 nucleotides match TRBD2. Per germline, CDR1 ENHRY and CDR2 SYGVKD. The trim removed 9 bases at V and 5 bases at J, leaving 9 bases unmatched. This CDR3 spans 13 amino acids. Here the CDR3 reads CAMSRKAGETQYF. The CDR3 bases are TGTGCCATGTCGCGCAAAGCGGGGGAGACCCAGTACTTC.

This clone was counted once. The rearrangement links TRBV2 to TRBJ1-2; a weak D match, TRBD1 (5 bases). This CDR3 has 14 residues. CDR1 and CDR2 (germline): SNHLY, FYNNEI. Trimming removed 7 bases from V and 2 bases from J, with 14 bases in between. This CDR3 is CASTLAGPNYGYTF. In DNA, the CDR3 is TGTGCCAGCACCCTGGCAGGGCCCAACTATGGCTACACCTTC.

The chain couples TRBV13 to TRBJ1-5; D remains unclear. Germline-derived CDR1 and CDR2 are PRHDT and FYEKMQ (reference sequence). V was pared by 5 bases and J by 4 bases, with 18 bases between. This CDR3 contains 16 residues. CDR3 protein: CASSADTERLNQPQHF. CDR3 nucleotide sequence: TGTGCCAGCAGCGCTGATACGGAGCGGCTTAATCAGCCCCAGCATTTT.

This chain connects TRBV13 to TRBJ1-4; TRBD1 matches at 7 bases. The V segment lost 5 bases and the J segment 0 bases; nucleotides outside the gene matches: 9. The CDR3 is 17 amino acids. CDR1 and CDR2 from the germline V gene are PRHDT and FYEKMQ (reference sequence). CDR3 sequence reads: CASSPGQDFATNEKLFF. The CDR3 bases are TGTGCCAGCAGCCCCGGACAGGATTTTGCAACTAATGAAAAACTGTTTTTT.

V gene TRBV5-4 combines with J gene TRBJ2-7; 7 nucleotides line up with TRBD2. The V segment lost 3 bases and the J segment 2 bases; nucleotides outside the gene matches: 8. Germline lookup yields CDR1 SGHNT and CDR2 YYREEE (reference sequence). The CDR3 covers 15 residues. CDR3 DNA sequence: TGTGCCAGCAGCTCAGGTAGCGGGCGCGCCTACGAGCAGTACTTC. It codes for CASSSGSGRAYEQYF.

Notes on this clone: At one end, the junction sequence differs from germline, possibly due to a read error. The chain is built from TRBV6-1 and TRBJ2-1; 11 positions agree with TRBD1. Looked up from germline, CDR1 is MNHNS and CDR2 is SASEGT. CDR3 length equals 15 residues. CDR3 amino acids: CASSEGQGAYDEQFF. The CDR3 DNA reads TGTGCCAGCAGCGAAGGACAGGGGGCTTATGATGAGCAGTTCTTC.

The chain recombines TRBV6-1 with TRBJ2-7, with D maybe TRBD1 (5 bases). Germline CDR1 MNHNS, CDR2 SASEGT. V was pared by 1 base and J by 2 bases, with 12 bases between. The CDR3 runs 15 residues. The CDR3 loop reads CASSEGRGRTYEQYF. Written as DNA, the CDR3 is TGTGCCAGCAGTGAAGGTAGGGGAAGGACCTACGAGCAGTACTTC.

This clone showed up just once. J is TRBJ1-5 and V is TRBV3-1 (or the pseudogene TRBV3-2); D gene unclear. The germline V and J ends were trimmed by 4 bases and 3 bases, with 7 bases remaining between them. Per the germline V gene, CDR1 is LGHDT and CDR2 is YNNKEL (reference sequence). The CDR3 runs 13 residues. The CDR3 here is CASSRRDNQPQHF. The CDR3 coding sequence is TGTGCCAGCAGCCGACGGGACAATCAGCCCCAGCATTTT.

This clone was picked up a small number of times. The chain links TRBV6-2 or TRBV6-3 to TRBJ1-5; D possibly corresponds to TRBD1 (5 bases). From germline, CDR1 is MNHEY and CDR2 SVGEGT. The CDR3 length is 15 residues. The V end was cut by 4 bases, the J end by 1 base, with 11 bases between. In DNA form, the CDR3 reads TGTGCCAGCAGTTCAGTTGGGGGGAGCAATCAGCCCCAGCATTTT. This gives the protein CASSSVGGSNQPQHF.

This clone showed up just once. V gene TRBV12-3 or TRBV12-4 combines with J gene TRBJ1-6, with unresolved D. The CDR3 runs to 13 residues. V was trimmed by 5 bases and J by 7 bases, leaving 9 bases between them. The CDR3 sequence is CASSRAGNSPLHF. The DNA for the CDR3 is TGTGCCAGCAGTCGCGCGGGGAATTCACCCCTCCACTTT.

CDR3: CASSNSDTQYF. The CDR3 nucleotides are TGTGCCAGCAGCAATTCAGATACGCAGTATTTT. J is TRBJ2-3 and V is TRBV12-3 or TRBV12-4; D is ambiguous. Trimming stripped 6 bases from V and 4 bases from J, with 5 bases between. The CDR3 spans 11 residues.